This record looks at one T cell receptor beta chain sequence and its context. These data are taken from a study of OX40 agonist ivuxolimab in advanced cancers. Clones were sequenced by immunoSEQ multiplex PCR, and TCRdb holds only the in-frame ones, with some missing. The sample gives about 58,000 clones, approximately 91% of which show up once; 3.8% is in the top ten. Germline CDR1 and CDR2: WSHSY and SAAADI. The CDR3 has 15 amino acids. J gave up 4 bases and V 0 bases, and 1 base lay outside the gene matches. The source was CD4+ or CD8+ T cells sorted from blood, collected in a trial of the OX40 agonist ivuxolimab. This chain connects TRBV10-2 to TRBJ2-7, with TRBD2 identical over 12 bases. This clonotype originated in an adult with an advanced solid tumor such as melanoma, head and neck, liver or kidney cancer. The CDR3 region is CASSESTSGSYEQYF. The CDR3 DNA reads as TGCGCCAGCAGTGAGTCGACTAGCGGGAGTTACGAGCAGTACTTC.